Shown below are 2 T cell receptor beta chains from a single sample sequenced in a study of T cell changes during pregnancy in multiple sclerosis. Sequencing used immunoSEQ multiplex PCR; TCRdb keeps in-frame clones, though not all of them. The sample contains 45,000 or so clones, 91% of which appear only once. The sample was CD8+ T cells from peripheral blood mononuclear cells, taken in the second trimester of pregnancy. These receptors came from a female donor with multiple sclerosis, enrolled in a pregnancy study.

The V call is TRBV7-9, the J call TRBJ2-1; 7 positions match TRBD1. The CDR3 contains 17 residues. Germline CDR1 is SEHNR and CDR2 is FQNEAQ (reference sequence). Trimming took 4 bases from V and 3 from J; bases not matched to a gene: 12. The CDR3 nucleotides read TGTGCCAGCAGCTCGCCGATCTCGGGACAGATCTACAATGAGCAGTTCTTC. It translates to CASSSPISGQIYNEQFF.

The chain is built from TRBV29-1 and TRBJ1-2, with D possibly being TRBD1 (5 bases). The CDR3 is made up of 14 amino acids. Trimming shortened V by 7 bases and J by 9 bases, and 24 bases separated the two germline ends. Germline V gives CDR1 SQVTM, CDR2 ANQGSEA. The CDR3: CSATERDGRWSYTF. CDR3 DNA: TGCAGCGCGACAGAGCGGGACGGCCGCTGGAGCTACACCTTC.